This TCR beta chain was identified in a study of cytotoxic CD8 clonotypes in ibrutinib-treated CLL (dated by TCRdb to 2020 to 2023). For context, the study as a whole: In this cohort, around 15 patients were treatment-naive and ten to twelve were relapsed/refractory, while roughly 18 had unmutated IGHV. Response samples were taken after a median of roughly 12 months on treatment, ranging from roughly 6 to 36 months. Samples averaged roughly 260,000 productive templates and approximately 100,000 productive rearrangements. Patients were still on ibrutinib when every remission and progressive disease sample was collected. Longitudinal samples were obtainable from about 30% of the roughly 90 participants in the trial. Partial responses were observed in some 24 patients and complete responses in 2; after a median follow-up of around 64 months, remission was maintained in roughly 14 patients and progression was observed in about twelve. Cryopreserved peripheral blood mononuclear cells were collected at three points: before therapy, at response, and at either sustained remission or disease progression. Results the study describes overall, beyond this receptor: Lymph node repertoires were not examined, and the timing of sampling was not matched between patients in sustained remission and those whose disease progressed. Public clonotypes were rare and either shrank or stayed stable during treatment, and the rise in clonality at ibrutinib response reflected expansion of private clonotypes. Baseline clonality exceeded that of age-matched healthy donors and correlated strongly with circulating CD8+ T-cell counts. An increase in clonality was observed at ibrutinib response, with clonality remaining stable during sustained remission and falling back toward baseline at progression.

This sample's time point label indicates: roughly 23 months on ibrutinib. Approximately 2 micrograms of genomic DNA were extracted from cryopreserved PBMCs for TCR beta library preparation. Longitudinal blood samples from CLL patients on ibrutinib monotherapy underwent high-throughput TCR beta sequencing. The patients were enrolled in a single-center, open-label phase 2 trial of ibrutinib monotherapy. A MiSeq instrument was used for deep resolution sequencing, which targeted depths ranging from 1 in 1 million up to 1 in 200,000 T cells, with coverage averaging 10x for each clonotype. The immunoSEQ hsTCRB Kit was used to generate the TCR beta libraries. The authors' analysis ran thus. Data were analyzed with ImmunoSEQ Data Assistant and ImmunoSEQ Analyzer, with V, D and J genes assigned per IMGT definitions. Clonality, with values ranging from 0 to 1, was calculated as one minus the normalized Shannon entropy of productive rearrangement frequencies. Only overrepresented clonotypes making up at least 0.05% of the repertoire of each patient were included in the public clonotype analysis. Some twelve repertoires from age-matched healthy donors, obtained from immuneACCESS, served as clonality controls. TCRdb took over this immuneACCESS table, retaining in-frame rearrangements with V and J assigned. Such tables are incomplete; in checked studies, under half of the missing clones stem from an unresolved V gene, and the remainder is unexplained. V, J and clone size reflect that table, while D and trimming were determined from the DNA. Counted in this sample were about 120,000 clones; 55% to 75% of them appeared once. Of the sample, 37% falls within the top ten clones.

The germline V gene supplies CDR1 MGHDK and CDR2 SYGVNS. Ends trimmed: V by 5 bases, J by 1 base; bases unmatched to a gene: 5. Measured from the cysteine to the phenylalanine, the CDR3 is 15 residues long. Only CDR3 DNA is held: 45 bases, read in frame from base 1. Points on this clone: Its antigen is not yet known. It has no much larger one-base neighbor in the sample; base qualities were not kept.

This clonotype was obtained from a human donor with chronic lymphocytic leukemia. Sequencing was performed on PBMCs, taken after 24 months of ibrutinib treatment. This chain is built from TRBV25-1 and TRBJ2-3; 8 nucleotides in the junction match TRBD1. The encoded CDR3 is CASSPDRDRTDTQYF. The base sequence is TGTGCCAGCAGTCCGGACAGGGATCGCACAGATACGCAGTATTTT.